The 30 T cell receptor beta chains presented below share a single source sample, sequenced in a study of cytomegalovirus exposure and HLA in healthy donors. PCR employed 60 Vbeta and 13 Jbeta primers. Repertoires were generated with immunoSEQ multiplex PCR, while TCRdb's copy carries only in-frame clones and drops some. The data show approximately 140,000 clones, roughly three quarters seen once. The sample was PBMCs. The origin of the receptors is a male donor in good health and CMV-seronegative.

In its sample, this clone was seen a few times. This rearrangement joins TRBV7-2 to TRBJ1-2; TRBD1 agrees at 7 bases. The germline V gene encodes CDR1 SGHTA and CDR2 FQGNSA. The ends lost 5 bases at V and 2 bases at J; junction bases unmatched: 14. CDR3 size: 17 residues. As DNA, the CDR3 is TGTGCCAGCAGCCTCGATTACACAGGGGTGGTAAACTATGGCTACACCTTC. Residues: CASSLDYTGVVNYGYTF.

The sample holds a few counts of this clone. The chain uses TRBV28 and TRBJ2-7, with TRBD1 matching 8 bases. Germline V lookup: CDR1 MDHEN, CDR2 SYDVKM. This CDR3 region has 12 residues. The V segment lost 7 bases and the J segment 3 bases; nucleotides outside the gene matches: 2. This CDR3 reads CASNRGNYEQYF. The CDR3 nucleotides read TGTGCCAGCAACAGGGGGAACTACGAGCAGTACTTC.

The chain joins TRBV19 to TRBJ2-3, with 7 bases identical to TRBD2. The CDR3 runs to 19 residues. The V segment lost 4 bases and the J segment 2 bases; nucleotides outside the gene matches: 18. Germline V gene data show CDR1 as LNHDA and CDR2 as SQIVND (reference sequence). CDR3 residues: CASSTPTVSGEEHTDTQYF. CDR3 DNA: TGTGCCAGTAGTACCCCGACGGTCAGCGGGGAAGAGCACACAGATACGCAGTATTTT.

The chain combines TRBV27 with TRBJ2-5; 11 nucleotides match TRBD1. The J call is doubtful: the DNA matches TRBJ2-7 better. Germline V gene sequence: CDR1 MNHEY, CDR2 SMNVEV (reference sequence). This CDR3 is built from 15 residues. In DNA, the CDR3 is TGTGCCAGCAGTGTGACCGGGACAGGGGGAAACGAGCAGTACTTC. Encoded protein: CASSVTGTGGNEQYF.

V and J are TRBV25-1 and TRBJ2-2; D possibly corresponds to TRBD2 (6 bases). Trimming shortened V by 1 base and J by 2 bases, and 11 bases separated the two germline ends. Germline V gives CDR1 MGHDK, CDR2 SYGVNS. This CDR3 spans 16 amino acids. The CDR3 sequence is CASSEWGVSNTGELFF. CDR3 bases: TGTGCCAGCAGTGAATGGGGGGTTTCTAACACCGGGGAGCTGTTTTTT.

Written as DNA, the CDR3 is TGTGCCAGCAGCTTAAGTGAGGACGGACAGGCCACCGGGGAGCTGTTTTTT. It encodes CASSLSEDGQATGELFF. This chain uses TRBV7-3 with TRBJ2-2, with TRBD1 matching over 7 bases. Germline V lookup: CDR1 SGHTA, CDR2 FQGTGA. CDR3 size: 17 residues. The J segment lost 4 bases and the V segment lost 1 base, leaving 9 bases of the junction unmatched.

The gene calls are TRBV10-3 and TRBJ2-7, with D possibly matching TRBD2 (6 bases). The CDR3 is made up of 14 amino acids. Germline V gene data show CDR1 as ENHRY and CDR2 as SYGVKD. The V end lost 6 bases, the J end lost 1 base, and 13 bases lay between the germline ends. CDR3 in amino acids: CAISRTTPSYEQYF. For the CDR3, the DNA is TGTGCCATCAGCAGGACTACCCCTTCCTACGAGCAGTACTTC.

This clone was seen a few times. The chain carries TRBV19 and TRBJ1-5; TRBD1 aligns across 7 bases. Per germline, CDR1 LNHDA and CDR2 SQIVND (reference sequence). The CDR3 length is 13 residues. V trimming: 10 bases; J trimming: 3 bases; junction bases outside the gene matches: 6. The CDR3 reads CATTDRANQPQHF. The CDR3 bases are TGTGCCACTACTGACAGGGCCAATCAGCCCCAGCATTTT.

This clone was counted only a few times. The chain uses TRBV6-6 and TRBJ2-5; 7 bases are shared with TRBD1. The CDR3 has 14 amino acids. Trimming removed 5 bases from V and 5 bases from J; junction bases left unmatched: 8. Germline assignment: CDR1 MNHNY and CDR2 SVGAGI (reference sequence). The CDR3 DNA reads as TGTGCCAGCAGTCAACAGGGGCGGCGGGAGACCCAGTACTTC. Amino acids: CASSQQGRRETQYF.

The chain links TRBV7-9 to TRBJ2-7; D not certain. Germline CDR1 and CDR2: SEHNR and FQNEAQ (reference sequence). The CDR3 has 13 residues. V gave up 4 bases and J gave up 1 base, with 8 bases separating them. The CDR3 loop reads CASSSHDSYEQYF. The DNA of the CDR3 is TGTGCCAGCAGCTCACATGATTCCTACGAGCAGTACTTC.

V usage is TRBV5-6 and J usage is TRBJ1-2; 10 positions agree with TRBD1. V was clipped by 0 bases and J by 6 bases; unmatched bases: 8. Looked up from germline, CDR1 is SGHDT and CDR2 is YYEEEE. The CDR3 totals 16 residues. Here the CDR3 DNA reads TGTGCCAGCAGCTTGGACGGGACAGGGGAGTATAATGGCTACACCTTC. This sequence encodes CASSLDGTGEYNGYTF.

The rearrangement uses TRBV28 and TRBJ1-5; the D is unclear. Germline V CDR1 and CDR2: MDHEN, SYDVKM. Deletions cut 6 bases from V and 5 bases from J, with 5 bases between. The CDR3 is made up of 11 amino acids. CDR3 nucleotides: TGTGCCAGCAGGGGAGATCAGCCCCAGCATTTT. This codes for CASRGDQPQHF.

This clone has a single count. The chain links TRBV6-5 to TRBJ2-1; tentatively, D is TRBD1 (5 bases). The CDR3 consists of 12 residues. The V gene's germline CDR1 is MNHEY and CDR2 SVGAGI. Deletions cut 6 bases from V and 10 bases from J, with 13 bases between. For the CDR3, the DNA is TGTGCCAGCAGAGGGGCGCGTAGAGAGCAGTTCTTC. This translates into CASRGARREQFF.

The CDR3 spells CASSLATIEETQYF. The CDR3 DNA is TGTGCCAGCAGCTTAGCTACCATAGAAGAGACCCAGTACTTC. This sequence joins TRBV7-9 and TRBJ2-5, with D uncertain. Germline loops: CDR1 SEHNR, CDR2 FQNEAQ (reference sequence). Trimming removed 0 bases from V and 3 bases from J, with 8 bases in between. The CDR3 is made up of 14 amino acids.

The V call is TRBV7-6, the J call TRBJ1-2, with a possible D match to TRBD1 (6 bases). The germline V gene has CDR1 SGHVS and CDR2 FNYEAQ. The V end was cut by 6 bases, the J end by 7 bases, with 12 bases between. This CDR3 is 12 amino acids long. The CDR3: CASRNTGTGYTF. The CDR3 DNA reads TGTGCCAGCAGGAACACAGGGACTGGCTACACCTTC.

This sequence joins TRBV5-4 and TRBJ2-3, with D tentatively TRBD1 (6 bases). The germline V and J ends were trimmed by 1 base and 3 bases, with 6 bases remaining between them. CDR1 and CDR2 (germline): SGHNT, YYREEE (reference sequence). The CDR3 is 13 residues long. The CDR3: CASSLQGTDTQYF. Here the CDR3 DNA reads TGTGCCAGCAGCTTGCAGGGGACAGATACGCAGTATTTT.

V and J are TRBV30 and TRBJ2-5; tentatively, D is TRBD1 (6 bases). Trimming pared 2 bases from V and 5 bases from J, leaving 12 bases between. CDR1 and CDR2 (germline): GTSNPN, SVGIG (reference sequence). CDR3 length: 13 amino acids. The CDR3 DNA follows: TGTGCCTGGAGTAGGGGGACCAAGGAGACCCAGTACTTC. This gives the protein CAWSRGTKETQYF.

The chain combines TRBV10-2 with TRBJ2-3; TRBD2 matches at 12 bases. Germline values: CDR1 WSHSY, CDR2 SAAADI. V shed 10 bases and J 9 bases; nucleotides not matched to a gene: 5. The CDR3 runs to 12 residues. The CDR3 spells CATMTSGGTQYF. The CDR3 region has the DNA TGCGCCACCATGACTAGCGGGGGAACGCAGTATTTT.

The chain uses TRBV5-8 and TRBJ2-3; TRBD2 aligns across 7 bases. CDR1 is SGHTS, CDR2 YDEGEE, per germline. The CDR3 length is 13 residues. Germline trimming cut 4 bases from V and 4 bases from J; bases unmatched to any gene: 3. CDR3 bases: TGTGCCAGCAGCCCGGGGGGTCCAGATACGCAGTATTTT. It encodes CASSPGGPDTQYF.

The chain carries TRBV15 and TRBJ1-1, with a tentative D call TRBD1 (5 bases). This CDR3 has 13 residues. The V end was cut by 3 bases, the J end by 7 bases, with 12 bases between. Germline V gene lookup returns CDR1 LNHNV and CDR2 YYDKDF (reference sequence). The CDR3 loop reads CATSSRVLGEAFF. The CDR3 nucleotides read TGTGCCACCAGCAGCAGGGTACTTGGTGAAGCTTTCTTT.

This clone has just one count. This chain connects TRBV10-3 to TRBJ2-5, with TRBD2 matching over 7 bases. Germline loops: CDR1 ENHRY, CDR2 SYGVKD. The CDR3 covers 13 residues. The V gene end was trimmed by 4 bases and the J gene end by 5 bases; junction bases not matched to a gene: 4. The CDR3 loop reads CAISGGTKETQYF. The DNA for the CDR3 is TGTGCCATCAGTGGGGGGACTAAGGAGACCCAGTACTTC.

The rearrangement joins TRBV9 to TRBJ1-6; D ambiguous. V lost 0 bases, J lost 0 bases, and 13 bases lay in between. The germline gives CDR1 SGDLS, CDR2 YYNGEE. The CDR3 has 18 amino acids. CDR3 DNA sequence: TGTGCCAGCAGCGTAGCTACCGCGGGGAGCTCCTATAATTCACCCCTCCACTTT. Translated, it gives CASSVATAGSSYNSPLHF.

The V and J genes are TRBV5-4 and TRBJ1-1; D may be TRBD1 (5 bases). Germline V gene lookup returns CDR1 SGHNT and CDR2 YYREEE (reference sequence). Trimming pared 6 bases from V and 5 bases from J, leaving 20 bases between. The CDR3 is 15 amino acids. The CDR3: CASTTPTTGGTEAFF. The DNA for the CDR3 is TGTGCCAGCACCACTCCCACGACGGGGGGGACTGAAGCTTTCTTT.

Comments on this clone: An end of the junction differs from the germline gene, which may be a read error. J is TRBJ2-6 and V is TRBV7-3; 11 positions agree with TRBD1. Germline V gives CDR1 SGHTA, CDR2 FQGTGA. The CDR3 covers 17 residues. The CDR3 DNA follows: TGTGCCAGCAGCTCCTCGGGACAGGGGGGAGGGGCCAACGGCCTGACTTTC. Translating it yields CASSSSGQGGGANGLTF.

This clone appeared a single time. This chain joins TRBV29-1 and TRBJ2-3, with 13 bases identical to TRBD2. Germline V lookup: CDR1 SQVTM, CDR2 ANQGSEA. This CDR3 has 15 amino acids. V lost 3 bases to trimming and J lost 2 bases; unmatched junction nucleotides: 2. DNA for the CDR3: TGCAGCGTTGAGGGGACTAGCGGGGACACAGATACGCAGTATTTT. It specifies CSVEGTSGDTDTQYF.

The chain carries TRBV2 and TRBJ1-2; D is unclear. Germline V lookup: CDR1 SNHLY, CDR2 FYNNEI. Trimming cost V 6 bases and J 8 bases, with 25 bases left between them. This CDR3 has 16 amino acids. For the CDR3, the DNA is TGTGCCAGCAGATTATATACCGCTACCACCTCTAAAGGCTACACCTTC. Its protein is CASRLYTATTSKGYTF.

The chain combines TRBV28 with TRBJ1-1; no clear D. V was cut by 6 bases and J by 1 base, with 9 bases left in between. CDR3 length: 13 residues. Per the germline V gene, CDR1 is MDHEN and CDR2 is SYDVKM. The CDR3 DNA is TGTGCCAGCAGGGCACCTAGGAACACTGAAGCTTTCTTT. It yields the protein CASRAPRNTEAFF. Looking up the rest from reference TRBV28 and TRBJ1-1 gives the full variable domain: DVKVTQSSRYLVKRTGEKVFLECVQDMDHENMFWYRQDPGLGLRLIYFSYDVKMKEKGDIPEGYSVSREKKERFSLILESASTNQTSMYLCASRAPRNTEAFFGQGTRLTVV.

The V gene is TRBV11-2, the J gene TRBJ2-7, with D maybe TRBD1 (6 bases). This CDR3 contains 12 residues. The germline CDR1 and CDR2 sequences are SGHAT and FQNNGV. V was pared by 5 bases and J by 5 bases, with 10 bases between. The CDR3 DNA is TGTGCCAGCAGCCCCCCAGGGGACGAGCAGTACTTC. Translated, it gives CASSPPGDEQYF.

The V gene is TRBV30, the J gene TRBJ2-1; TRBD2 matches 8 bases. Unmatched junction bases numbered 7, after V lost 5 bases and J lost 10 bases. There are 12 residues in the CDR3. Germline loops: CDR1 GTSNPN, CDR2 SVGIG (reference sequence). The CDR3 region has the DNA TGTGCCTGGGTGCCGGGAGGGCGGGAGCAGTTCTTC. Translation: CAWVPGGREQFF.

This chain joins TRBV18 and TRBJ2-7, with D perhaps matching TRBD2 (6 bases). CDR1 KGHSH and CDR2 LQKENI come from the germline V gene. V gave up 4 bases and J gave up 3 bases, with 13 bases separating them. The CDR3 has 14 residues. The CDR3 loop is CASSLGTPFYEQYF. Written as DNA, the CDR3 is TGTGCCAGCTCACTCGGGACTCCCTTCTACGAGCAGTACTTC. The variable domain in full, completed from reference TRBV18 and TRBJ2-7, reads NAGVMQNPRHLVRRRGQEARLRCSPMKGHSHVYWYRQLPEEGLKFMVYLQKENIIDESGMPKERFSAEFPKEGPSILRIQQVVRGDSAAYFCASSLGTPFYEQYFGPGTRLTVT.